Listed here are 14 T cell receptor beta chains from one sample, sequenced in a study of radiotherapy plus CTLA-4 blockade in lung cancer. Sequenced by immunoSEQ multiplex PCR; TCRdb stores in-frame clones only, minus some. This repertoire shows about 93,000 clones, about 91% found once; its top ten account for approximately 5%. Sequenced material: peripheral blood, taken from a patient treated with radiotherapy plus ipilimumab. The origin of the receptors is a human donor with non-small cell lung cancer that progressed on radiotherapy plus ipilimumab.

The CDR3 region has the DNA TGTGCCAGCAGCTTTGGAGGGCAGCCCCAGATAGAGCAGTACTTC. It codes for CASSFGGQPQIEQYF. V gene TRBV5-4 combines with J gene TRBJ2-7, with D possibly matching TRBD2 (6 bases). The CDR3 totals 15 residues. V shed 2 bases and J shed 7 bases, with 19 bases lying between them. Germline-derived CDR1 and CDR2 are SGHNT and YYREEE (reference sequence).

The V call is TRBV12-5, the J call TRBJ2-2; 12 bases line up with TRBD2. Germline V CDR1 and CDR2: LGHNT, FRNRAP. The CDR3 spans 14 residues. The ends lost 4 bases at V and 6 bases at J; junction bases unmatched: 0. CDR3 sequence reads: CASGSSGRAGELFF. CDR3 in DNA: TGTGCTAGTGGTTCTAGCGGGAGGGCCGGGGAGCTGTTTTTT. Full variable domain (rest looked up from reference TRBV12-5 and TRBJ2-2): DARVTQTPRHKVTEMGQEVTMRCQPILGHNTVFWYRQTMMQGLELLAYFRNRAPLDDSGMPKDRFSAEMPDATLATLKIQPSEPRDSAVYFCASGSSGRAGELFFGEGSRLTVL.

Worth noting for this clone: Different DNA sequences within this sample yield the same CDR3. The chain employs TRBV30 and TRBJ2-5; D remains unclear. The V gene lost 0 bases and the J gene lost 4 bases, with 3 bases spanning the gap. Germline CDR1 is GTSNPN and CDR2 is SVGIG (reference sequence). The CDR3 runs 11 residues. CDR3 nucleotide sequence: TGTGCCTGGAGTGTTCGAGAGACCCAGTACTTC. Translating it yields CAWSVRETQYF.

The chain joins TRBV9 to TRBJ2-3, with D possibly TRBD1 on 5 matching bases. Germline loops: CDR1 SGDLS, CDR2 YYNGEE. Trimming stripped 0 bases from V and 2 bases from J, with 19 bases between. The CDR3 sequence is 18 residues long. Written as DNA, the CDR3 is TGTGCCAGCAGCGTAGAGAAATGGGGCGGATCCTACACAGATACGCAGTATTTT. Its protein product is CASSVEKWGGSYTDTQYF. Variable domain in full (rest from reference TRBV9 and TRBJ2-3): DSGVTQTPKHLITATGQRVTLRCSPRSGDLSVYWYQQSLDQGLQFLIQYYNGEERAKGNILERFSAQQFPDLHSELNLSSLELGDSALYFCASSVEKWGGSYTDTQYFGPGTRLTVL.

V gene TRBV18 combines with J gene TRBJ2-1; 10 bases fit TRBD2. Germline V gives CDR1 KGHSH, CDR2 LQKENI. The CDR3 runs 16 residues. V trimming: 2 bases; J trimming: 4 bases; junction bases outside the gene matches: 5. CDR3 in amino acids: CASSPNPSGSYNEQFF. The CDR3 DNA follows: TGTGCCAGCTCACCAAATCCTAGCGGGAGTTACAATGAGCAGTTCTTC. Full variable domain (outside the CDR3, taken from reference TRBV18 and TRBJ2-1): NAGVMQNPRHLVRRRGQEARLRCSPMKGHSHVYWYRQLPEEGLKFMVYLQKENIIDESGMPKERFSAEFPKEGPSILRIQQVVRGDSAAYFCASSPNPSGSYNEQFFGPGTRLTVL.

The rearrangement links TRBV6-1 to TRBJ2-7, with TRBD1 matching over 9 bases. The germline V gene has CDR1 MNHNS and CDR2 SASEGT. J was trimmed by 1 base and V by 0 bases; bases with no gene match: 4. The CDR3 loop spans 16 amino acids. CDR3 protein: CASSEASGTGSYEQYF. CDR3 sequence (DNA): TGTGCCAGCAGTGAAGCATCCGGGACAGGGTCCTACGAGCAGTACTTC.

This rearrangement joins TRBV7-9 to TRBJ1-2; 7 nucleotides agree with TRBD1. Losses at the gene ends were 6 bases for V and 4 bases for J; bases not matched to a gene: 8. Germline CDR1 is SEHNR and CDR2 is FQNEAQ (reference sequence). This CDR3 is 14 amino acids long. As DNA, the CDR3 is TGTGCCAGCAGGTCGGACAGGCCCGTCTATGGCTACACCTTC. Its protein product is CASRSDRPVYGYTF.

This chain joins TRBV11-3 and TRBJ2-7; D is perhaps TRBD2 (8 bases). Germline CDR1 SGHNT, CDR2 YENEEA. The germline V and J ends were trimmed by 5 bases and 3 bases, with 17 bases remaining between them. This CDR3 has 15 amino acids. The CDR3 DNA reads TGTGCCAGCAGCCTAGGGGGCGGGACTAGCTACGAGCAGTACTTC. It specifies CASSLGGGTSYEQYF.

V gene TRBV5-1 combines with J gene TRBJ2-7; 13 bases match TRBD2. This CDR3 contains 15 residues. Per the germline V gene, CDR1 is SGHRS and CDR2 is YFSETQ. V dropped 3 bases and J dropped 7; count of bases not matched to a gene: 7. DNA for the CDR3: TGCGCCAGCAGCTGGACTAGCGGGAGAGAGGGGGAGCAGTACTTC. It yields the protein CASSWTSGREGEQYF. Full variable domain (remainder filled in from reference TRBV5-1 and TRBJ2-7): KAGVTQTPRYLIKTRGQQVTLSCSPISGHRSVSWYQQTPGQGLQFLFEYFSETQRNKGNFPGRFSGRQFSNSRSEMNVSTLELGDSALYLCASSWTSGREGEQYFGPGTRLTVT.

V usage is TRBV10-2 and J usage is TRBJ1-1; 9 positions match TRBD1. Germline CDR1 is WSHSY and CDR2 is SAAADI. The CDR3 length is 14 residues. The J segment lost 1 base and the V segment lost 7 bases, leaving 4 bases of the junction unmatched. As DNA, the CDR3 is TGCGCCAGCACCGGGACAGGGTCGAACACTGAAGCTTTCTTT. This encodes CASTGTGSNTEAFF.

V is TRBV19 and J is TRBJ2-3; D is unresolved. The ends were cut back, 11 bases at V and 1 base at J, with 13 bases in the middle. This CDR3 has 13 residues. Germline V gives CDR1 LNHDA, CDR2 SQIVND (reference sequence). The CDR3: CASCKAGTDTQYF. The CDR3, as DNA: TGTGCCTCCTGTAAGGCCGGCACAGATACGCAGTATTTT.

The chain joins TRBV10-2 to TRBJ2-4; D is unclear. Trimming pared 3 bases from V and 3 bases from J, leaving 3 bases between. The CDR3 spans 12 residues. CDR1 and CDR2 from the germline V gene are WSHSY and SAAADI. CDR3 sequence: CASSENKNIQYF. The CDR3, as DNA: TGCGCCAGCAGTGAAAACAAAAACATTCAGTACTTC.

This clone was observed a single time. The chain is built from TRBV27 and TRBJ2-7; D is uncertain. Between the trimmed V and J ends, which lost 4 bases and 5 bases, there was a span of 12 bases. The germline gives CDR1 MNHEY, CDR2 SMNVEV (reference sequence). This CDR3 comprises 13 residues. DNA for the CDR3: TGTGCCAGCAGTTCGCCCGATTACGACGAGCAGTACTTC. Amino acids: CASSSPDYDEQYF.

The genes are TRBV18 and TRBJ2-1; possibly TRBD2 for D (7 bases). This CDR3 is built from 15 residues. V gave up 3 bases and J gave up 6 bases, with 15 bases separating them. Germline lookup yields CDR1 KGHSH and CDR2 LQKENI. CDR3 sequence (DNA): TGTGCCAGCTCACCGAGGGGGGGCGAGAGCAATGAGCAGTTCTTC. This codes for CASSPRGGESNEQFF.